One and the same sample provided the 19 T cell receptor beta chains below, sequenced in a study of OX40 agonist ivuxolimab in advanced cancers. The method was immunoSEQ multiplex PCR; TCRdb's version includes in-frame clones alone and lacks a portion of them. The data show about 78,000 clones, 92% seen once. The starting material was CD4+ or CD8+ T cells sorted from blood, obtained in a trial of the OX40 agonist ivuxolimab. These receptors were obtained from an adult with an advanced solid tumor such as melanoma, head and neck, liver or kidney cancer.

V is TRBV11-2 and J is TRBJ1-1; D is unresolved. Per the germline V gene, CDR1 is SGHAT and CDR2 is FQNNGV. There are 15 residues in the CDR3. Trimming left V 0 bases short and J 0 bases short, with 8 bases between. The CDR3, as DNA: TGTGCCAGCAGCTTAGACCGATTAATGAACACTGAAGCTTTCTTT. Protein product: CASSLDRLMNTEAFF.

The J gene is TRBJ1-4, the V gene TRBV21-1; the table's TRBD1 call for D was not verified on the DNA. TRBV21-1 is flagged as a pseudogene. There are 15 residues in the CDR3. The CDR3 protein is CASSSPGQGKEKLFF. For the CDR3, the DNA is TGTGCCAGCAGCAGTCCGGGACAGGGTAAAGAAAAACTGTTTTTT.

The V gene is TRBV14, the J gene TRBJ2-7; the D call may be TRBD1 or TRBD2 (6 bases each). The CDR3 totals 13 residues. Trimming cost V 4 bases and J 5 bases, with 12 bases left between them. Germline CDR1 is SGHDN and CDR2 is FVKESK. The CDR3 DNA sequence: TGTGCCAGCAGCCGGATGGGGGGCCACGAGCAGTACTTC. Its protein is CASSRMGGHEQYF.

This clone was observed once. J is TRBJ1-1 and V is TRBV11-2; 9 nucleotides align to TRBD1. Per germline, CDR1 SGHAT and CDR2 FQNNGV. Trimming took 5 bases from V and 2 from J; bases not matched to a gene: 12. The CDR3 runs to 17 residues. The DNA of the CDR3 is TGTGCCAGCAGCCCTGTGGGGACAGGGACGGTCAACACTGAAGCTTTCTTT. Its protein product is CASSPVGTGTVNTEAFF.

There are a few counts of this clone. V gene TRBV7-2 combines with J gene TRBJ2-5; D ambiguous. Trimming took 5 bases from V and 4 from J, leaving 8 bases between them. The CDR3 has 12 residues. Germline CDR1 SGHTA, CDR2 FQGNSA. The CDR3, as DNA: TGTGCCAGCAGCCCGCTCATAGAGACCCAGTACTTC. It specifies CASSPLIETQYF.

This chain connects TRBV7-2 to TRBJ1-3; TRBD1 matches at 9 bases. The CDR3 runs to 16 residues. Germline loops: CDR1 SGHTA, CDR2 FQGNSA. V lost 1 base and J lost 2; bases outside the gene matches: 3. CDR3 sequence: CASSLVGTGTGNTIYF. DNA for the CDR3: TGTGCCAGCAGCTTAGTAGGGACAGGGACTGGAAACACCATATATTTT.

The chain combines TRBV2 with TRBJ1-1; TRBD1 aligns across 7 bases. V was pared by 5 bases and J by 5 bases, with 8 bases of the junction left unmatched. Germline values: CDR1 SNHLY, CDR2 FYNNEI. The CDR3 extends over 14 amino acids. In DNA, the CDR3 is TGTGCCAGCAGTCTGCAGGGGGTTGGTACTGAAGCTTTCTTT. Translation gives CASSLQGVGTEAFF. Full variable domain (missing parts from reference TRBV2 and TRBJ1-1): EPEVTQTPSHQVTQMGQEVILRCVPISNHLYFYWYRQILGQKVEFLVSFYNNEISEKSEIFDDQFSVERPDGSNFTLKIRSTKLEDSAMYFCASSLQGVGTEAFFGQGTRLTVV.

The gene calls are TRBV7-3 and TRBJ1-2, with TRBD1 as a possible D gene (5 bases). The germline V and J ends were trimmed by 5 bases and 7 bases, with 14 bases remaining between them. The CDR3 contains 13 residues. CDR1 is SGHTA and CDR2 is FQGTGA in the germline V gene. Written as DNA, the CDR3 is TGTGCCAGCAGCCCGACGTCTGGGGCTGGCTACACCTTC. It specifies CASSPTSGAGYTF.

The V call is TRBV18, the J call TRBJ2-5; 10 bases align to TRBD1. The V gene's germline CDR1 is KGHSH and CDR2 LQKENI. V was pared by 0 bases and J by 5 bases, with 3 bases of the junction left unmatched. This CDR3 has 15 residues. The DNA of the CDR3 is TGTGCCAGCTCACCACCCGGACAGGGGGGCGAGACCCAGTACTTC. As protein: CASSPPGQGGETQYF. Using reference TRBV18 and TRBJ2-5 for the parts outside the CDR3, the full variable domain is NAGVMQNPRHLVRRRGQEARLRCSPMKGHSHVYWYRQLPEEGLKFMVYLQKENIIDESGMPKERFSAEFPKEGPSILRIQQVVRGDSAAYFCASSPPGQGGETQYFGPGTRLLVL.

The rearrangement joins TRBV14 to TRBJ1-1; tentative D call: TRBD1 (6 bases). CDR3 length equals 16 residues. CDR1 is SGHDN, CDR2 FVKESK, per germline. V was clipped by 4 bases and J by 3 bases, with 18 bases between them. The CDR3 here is CASSRGKTGRDTEAFF. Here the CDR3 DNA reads TGTGCCAGCAGCCGCGGTAAGACAGGCAGGGACACTGAAGCTTTCTTT.

The CDR3, as DNA: TGTGCCAGCAGTTCCCGACAGGGACCCGTCCATGAGCAGTTCTTC. Translation: CASSSRQGPVHEQFF. The chain couples TRBV2 to TRBJ2-1, with 7 bases identical to TRBD1. Germline CDR1 is SNHLY and CDR2 is FYNNEI. Unmatched junction bases numbered 12, after V lost 5 bases and J lost 8 bases. This CDR3 region has 15 residues.

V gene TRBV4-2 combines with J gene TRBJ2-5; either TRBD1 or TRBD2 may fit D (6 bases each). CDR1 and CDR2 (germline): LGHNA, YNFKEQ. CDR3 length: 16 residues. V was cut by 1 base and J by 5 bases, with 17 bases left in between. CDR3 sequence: CASSQAPRGVSETQYF. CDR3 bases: TGTGCCAGCAGCCAAGCTCCTAGGGGGGTGAGTGAGACCCAGTACTTC.

The CDR3 region is CASSLPGGSYEQYF. The CDR3 region has the DNA TGTGCCAGCAGCTTACCAGGGGGCTCCTACGAGCAGTACTTC. This chain joins TRBV7-2 and TRBJ2-7; 7 nucleotides align to TRBD1. Trimming took 2 bases from V and 0 from J; bases not matched to a gene: 1. The CDR3 spans 14 residues. From germline, CDR1 is SGHTA and CDR2 FQGNSA.

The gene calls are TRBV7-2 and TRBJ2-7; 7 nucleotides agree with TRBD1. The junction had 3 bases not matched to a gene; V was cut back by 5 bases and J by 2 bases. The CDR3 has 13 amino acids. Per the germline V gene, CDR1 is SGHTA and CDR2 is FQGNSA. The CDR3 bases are TGTGCCAGCAGCCCTAGGGGGCCCTACGAGCAGTACTTC. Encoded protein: CASSPRGPYEQYF.

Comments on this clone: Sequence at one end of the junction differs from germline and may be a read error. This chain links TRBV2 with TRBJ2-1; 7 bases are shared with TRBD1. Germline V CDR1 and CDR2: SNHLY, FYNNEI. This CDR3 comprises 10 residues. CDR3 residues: CASRDRFKIF. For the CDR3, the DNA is TGTGCCAGCAGGGACAGGTTCAAGATCTTC.

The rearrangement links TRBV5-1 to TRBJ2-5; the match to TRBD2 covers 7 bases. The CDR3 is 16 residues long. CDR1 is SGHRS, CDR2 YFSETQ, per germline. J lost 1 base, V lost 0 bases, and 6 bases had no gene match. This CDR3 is CASSLAGGGVQETQYF. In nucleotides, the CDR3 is TGCGCCAGCAGCTTGGCCGGCGGGGGAGTCCAAGAGACCCAGTACTTC.

The CDR3 sequence: CASSFDRPTDTQYF. CDR3 nucleotides: TGTGCCAGCAGCTTCGACAGGCCCACAGATACGCAGTATTTT. The J gene is TRBJ2-3, the V gene TRBV4-2, with D maybe TRBD1 (6 bases). The CDR3 totals 14 residues. Germline V lookup: CDR1 LGHNA, CDR2 YNFKEQ. Trimming took 5 bases from V and 2 from J, leaving 11 bases between them.

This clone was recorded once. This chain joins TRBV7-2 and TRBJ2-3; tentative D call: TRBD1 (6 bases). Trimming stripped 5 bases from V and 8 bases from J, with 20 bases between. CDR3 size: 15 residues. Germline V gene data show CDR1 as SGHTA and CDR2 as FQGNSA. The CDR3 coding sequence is TGTGCCAGCAGCCCGCAGGGGACCCGAAGGGGTACGCAGTATTTT. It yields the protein CASSPQGTRRGTQYF.

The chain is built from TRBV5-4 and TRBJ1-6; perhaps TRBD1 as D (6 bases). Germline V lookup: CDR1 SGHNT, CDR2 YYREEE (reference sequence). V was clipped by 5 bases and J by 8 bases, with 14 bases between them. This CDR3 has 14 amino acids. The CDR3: CASSTQGFDSPLHF. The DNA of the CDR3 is TGTGCCAGCAGTACTCAGGGGTTCGATTCACCCCTCCACTTT.